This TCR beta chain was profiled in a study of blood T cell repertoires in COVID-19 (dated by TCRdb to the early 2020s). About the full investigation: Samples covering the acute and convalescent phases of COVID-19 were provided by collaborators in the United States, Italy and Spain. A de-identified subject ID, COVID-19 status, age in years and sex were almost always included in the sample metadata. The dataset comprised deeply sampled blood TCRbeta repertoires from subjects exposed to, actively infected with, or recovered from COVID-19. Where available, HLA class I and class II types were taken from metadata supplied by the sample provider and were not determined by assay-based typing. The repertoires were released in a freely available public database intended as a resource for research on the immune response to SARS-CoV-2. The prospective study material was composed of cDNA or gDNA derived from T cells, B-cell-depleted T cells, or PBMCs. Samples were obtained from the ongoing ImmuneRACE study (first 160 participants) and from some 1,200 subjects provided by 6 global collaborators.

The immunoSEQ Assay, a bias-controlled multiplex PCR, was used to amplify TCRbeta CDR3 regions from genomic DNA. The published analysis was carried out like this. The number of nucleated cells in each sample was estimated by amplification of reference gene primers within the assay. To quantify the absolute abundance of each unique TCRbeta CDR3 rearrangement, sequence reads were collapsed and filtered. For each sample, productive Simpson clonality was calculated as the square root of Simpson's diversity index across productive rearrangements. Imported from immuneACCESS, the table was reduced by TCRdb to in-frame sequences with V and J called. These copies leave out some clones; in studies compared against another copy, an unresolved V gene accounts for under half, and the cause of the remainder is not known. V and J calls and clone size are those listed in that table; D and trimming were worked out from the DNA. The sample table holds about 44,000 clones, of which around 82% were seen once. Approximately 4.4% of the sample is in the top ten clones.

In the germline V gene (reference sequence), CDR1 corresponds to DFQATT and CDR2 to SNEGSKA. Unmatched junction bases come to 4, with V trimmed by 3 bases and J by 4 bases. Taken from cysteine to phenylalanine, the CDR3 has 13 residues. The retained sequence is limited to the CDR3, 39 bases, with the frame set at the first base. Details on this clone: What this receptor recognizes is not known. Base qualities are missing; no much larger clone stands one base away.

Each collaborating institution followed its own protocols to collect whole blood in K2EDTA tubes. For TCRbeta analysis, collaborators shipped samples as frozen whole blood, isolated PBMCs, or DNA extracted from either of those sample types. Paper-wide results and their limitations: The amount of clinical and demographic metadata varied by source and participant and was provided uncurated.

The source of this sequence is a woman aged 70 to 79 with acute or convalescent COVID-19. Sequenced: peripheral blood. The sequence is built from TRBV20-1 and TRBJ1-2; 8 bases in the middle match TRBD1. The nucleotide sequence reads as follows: TGCAGTGCTAGTAAGGACAGGGCCTATGGCTACACCTTC. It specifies CSASKDRAYGYTF.